This T cell receptor beta chain was identified during a study of shared clonotypes between healthy human individuals. Study-wide findings and caveats: Relative to their counterparts shared across all four donors, non-shared clonotypes exhibited diminished generation probabilities. In several donors, about 5% of naive CD4 clonotypes appeared in common.

Some clones are missing from TCRdb's copy, which holds only in-frame ones; the method was immunoSEQ multiplex PCR. The repertoire has 2 million to 2.5 million clones, 90% to 96% of them found once; the top ten carry approximately 0.13%. This clone was detected only once. The antigen remains undetermined. The CDR3 spans 13 residues. CDR1 and CDR2 (germline): SGHDN, FVKESK. Trimming at V came to 4 bases and at J to 1 base, leaving 1 base not matched to a gene. Sequencing was done on a sample of naive CD4+ T cells sorted from blood. The subset denotes: CD45RA+ positively selected. The origin of this receptor is a man between 18 and 29 years old in good health. The chain uses TRBV14 and TRBJ2-7; 7 bases match TRBD2. The chain's CDR3 is CASSREGSYEQYF. The CDR3 DNA follows: TGTGCCAGCAGCCGGGAGGGGTCCTACGAGCAGTACTTC.